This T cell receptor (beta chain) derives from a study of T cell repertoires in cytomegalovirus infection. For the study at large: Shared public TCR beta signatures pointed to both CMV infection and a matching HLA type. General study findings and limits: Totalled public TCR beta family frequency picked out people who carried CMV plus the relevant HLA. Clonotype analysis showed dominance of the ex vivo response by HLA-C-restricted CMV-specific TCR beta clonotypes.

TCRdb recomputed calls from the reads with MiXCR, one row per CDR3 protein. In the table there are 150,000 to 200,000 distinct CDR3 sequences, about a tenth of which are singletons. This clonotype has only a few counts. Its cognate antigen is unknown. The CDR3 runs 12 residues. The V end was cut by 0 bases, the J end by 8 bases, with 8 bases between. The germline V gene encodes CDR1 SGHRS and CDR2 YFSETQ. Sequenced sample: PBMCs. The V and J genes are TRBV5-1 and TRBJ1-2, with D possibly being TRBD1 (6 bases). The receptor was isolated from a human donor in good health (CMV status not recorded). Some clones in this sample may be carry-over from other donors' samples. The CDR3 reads CASSLDREGYTF. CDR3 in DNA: TGCGCCAGCAGCTTGGACAGGGAAGGCTACACCTTC.